This T cell receptor (beta chain) came from a study of T cell changes during pregnancy in multiple sclerosis. Here immunoSEQ multiplex PCR was the method, and the copy in TCRdb shows in-frame clones only, minus some. The table includes 90,000 to 130,000 clones, 92% detected once. The CDR3 is made up of 15 amino acids. Trimming left V 0 bases short and J 0 bases short, with 7 bases between. Per the germline V gene, CDR1 is SGHDT and CDR2 is YYEEEE. The sample in question was peripheral blood, obtained in the third trimester of pregnancy. The chain combines TRBV5-6 with TRBJ1-3, with D unresolved. This receptor was taken from a female donor with multiple sclerosis, enrolled in a pregnancy study. The CDR3 sequence is CASSLDSYSGNTIYF. As DNA, the CDR3 is TGTGCCAGCAGCTTGGACAGTTACTCTGGAAACACCATATATTTT. Drawing the rest from reference TRBV5-6 and TRBJ1-3, the complete variable domain is DAGVTQSPTHLIKTRGQQVTLRCSPKSGHDTVSWYQQALGQGPQFIFQYYEEEERQRGNFPDRFSGHQFPNYSSELNVNALLLGDSALYLCASSLDSYSGNTIYFGEGSWLTVV.